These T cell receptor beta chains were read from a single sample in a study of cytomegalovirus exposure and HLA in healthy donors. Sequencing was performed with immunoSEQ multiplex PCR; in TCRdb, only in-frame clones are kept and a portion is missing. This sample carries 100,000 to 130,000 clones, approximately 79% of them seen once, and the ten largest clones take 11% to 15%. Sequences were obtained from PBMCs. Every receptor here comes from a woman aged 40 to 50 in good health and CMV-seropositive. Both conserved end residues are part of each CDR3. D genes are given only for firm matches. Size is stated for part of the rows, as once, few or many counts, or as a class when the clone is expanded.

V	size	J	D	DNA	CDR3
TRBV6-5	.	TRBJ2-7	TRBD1	TGTGCCAGCAGACAGGACAGGGCGAGTGAGCAGTACTTC	CASRQDRASEQYF
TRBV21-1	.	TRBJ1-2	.	TGTGCCAGCAGCAAAAAGGAGCTAGGAGGGGCCCCCTATGGCTACACCTTC	CASSKKELGGAPYGYTF
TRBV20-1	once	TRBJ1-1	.	TGCAGTGCTATCAGTGTCCCTGAAGCTTTCTTT	CSAISVPEAFF
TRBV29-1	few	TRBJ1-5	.	TGCAGCGTCAAGGAAGGAGGGACCGACAATCAGCCCCAGCATTTT	CSVKEGGTDNQPQHF
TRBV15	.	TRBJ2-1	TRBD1	TGTGCCACCAGTCCCGACAGGGGAGCAAAGAATGAGCAGTTCTTC	CATSPDRGAKNEQFF
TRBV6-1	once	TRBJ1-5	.	TGTGCCAGCATGACCGGACTTATAAATCAGCCCCAGCATTTT	CASMTGLINQPQHF
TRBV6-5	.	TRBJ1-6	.	TGTGCCAGCATCCGGAGATTCGGGAGTTCACCCCTCCACTTT	CASIRRFGSSPLHF
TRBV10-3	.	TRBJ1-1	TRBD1	TGTGCCATCAAACGGGACAGGGCCTCGAACACTGAAGCTTTCTTT	CAIKRDRASNTEAFF
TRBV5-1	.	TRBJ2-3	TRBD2	TGCGCCAGCAGCTTGGATTTGGGGGGGAGCAAAGATACGCAGTATTTT	CASSLDLGGSKDTQYF
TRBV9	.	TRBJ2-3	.	TGTGCCAGCAGCGCAATCCAACAGATAGATACGCAGTATTTT	CASSAIQQIDTQYF
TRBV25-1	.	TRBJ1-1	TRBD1	TGTGCCAGCAGTGAACTGAACAGGGGGGGTGAAGCTTTCTTT	CASSELNRGGEAFF
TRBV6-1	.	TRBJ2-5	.	TGTGCCAGCAGTGATACGGGGGAGACCCAGTACTTC	CASSDTGETQYF
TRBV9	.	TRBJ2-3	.	TGTGCCAGCAGCGTAGGGTCGCGTAGCACAGATACGCAGTATTTT	CASSVGSRSTDTQYF
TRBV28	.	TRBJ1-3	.	TGTGCCAGCAGTACACCAGGCGGGGGGACTGGAAACACCATATATTTT	CASSTPGGGTGNTIYF
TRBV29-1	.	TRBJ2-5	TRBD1	TGCAGCGCTAGGCAGGGGGCTGGTGAGACCCAGTACTTC	CSARQGAGETQYF
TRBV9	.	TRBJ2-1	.	TGTGCCAGCAGCCTTAGTGAGGGTTGGGCCTACAATGAGCAGTTCTTC	CASSLSEGWAYNEQFF
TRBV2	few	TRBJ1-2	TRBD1	TGTGCCAGCAGTGATCAGGGGGCGGTCTATGGCTACACCTTC	CASSDQGAVYGYTF
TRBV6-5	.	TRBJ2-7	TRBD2	TGTGCCAGCAGTTGGACTAGCGGTGCCTACGAGCAGTACTTC	CASSWTSGAYEQYF
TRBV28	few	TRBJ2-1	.	TGTGCCAGCAGTCCGCGGGACGGAGGACAAAATGAGCAGTTCTTC	CASSPRDGGQNEQFF
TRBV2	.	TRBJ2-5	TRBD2	TGTGCCAGCAGTGAGGGGGAGGGAGAGACCCAGTACTTC	CASSEGEGETQYF
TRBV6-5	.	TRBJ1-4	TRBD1	TGTGCTAGCAGGGGGACAGCAACTAATGAAAAACTGTTTTTT	CASRGTATNEKLFF
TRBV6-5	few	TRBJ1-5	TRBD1	TGTGCCAGCAGCCACGGACAGGAGAATCAGCCCCAGCATTTT	CASSHGQENQPQHF
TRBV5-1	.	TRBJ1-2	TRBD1	TGCGCCAGCAGCTCCAGTACAGGGGGAAACTATGGCTACACCTTC	CASSSSTGGNYGYTF
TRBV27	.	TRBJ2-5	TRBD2	TGTGCCAGCAGCTCCGCTAGCGGGGGACAAGAGACCCAGTACTTC	CASSSASGGQETQYF
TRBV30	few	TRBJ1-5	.	TGTGCCTGGAGTCGACAGCAAGCTAATCAGCCCCAGCATTTT	CAWSRQQANQPQHF
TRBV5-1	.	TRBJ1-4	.	TGCGCCAGCAGCTTGTCGGGAACTAATGAAAAACTGTTTTTT	CASSLSGTNEKLFF
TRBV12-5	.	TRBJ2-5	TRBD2	TGTGCTAGTGGTCCTGGACTAGCGGTCGGGGAGACCCAGTACTTC	CASGPGLAVGETQYF
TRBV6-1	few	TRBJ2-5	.	TGTGCCAGCAGTGAACGAGCTAGATTCGAGACCCAGTACTTC	CASSERARFETQYF
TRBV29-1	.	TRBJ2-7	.	TGCAGCGTTGATGACCCAAAGGGGTCTGAGCAGTACTTC	CSVDDPKGSEQYF